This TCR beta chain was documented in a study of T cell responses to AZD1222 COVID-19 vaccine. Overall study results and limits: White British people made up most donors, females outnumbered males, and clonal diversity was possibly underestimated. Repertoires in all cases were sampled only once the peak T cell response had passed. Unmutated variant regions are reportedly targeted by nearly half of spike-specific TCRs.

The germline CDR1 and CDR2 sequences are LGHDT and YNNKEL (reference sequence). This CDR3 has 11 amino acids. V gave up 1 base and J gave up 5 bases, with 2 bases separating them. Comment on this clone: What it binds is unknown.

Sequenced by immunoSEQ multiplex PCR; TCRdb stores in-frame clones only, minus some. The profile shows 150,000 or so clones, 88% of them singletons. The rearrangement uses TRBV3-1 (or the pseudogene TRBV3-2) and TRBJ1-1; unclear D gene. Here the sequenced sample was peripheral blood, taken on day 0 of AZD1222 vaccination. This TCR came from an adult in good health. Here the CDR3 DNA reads TGTGCCAGCAGCCAAGCAACTGAAGCTTTCTTT. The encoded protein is CASSQATEAFF.